The 18 T cell receptor beta chains listed next were all sequenced from one sample in a study of tissue T cells after allogeneic stem cell transplantation. Time point meaning: mouse harvest day 7 after allogeneic transplant. Each mouse received 10^7 T-cell-depleted marrow cells plus 10^6 splenic CD5+ T cells by tail vein. Assay: immunoSEQ multiplex PCR; the TCRdb copy retains only in-frame clones and omits some. The table has around 1,800 clones, around 64% seen once. The sequenced sample was liver tissue. The source of these receptors is a female BALB/c mouse given C57BL/6 T cells with graft-versus-host disease after an allogeneic hematopoietic cell transplant.

For this clone: Gene names are the mouse ones. The read comes to an end 1 residue before the CDR3 does, leaving the germline J gene to fill in the end. J is TRBJ2-3 and V is TRBV31, with TRBD2 identical over 11 bases. The germline CDR1 and CDR2 sequences are GKSSPN and SITVG. The CDR3 runs 16 residues. V was clipped by 1 base and J by 2 bases; unmatched bases: 5. The sequenced CDR3 bases are TGTGCCTGGAGTCCCAGGACTGGGGGGTATGCAGAAACGCTGTAT. This codes for CAWSPRTGGYAETLY. The entire CDR3 is CAWSPRTGGYAETLYF.

In this sample, this clone turned up a few times. The germline and genes are mouse ones. The read terminates 1 residue ahead of where the CDR3 ends, so the germline J gene completes it. The V call is TRBV17, the J call TRBJ2-2; 9 nucleotides match TRBD2. CDR1 is MNHDT and CDR2 is YYDKIL in the germline V gene. The V gene end was trimmed by 6 bases and the J gene end by 0 bases; junction bases not matched to a gene: 2. CDR3 length: 15 residues. This CDR3 reads CASSPGGANTGQLYF. The part of the CDR3 DNA that was read is TGTGCTAGCAGCCCTGGGGGGGCAAACACCGGGCAGCTCTAC.

With respect to this clone: All gene names here are mouse names. From the germline J gene comes the end of the CDR3, since the read stops 1 residue before it. The chain joins TRBV29 to TRBJ2-1; TRBD2 matches at 7 bases. The ends lost 8 bases at V and 0 bases at J; junction bases unmatched: 4. The CDR3 sequence is 14 residues long. The germline CDR1 and CDR2 sequences are MSHET and SYDVDS. The CDR3 sequence: CASLSGGNYAEQFF. Incomplete CDR3 DNA: TGTGCTAGCTTATCTGGGGGTAACTATGCTGAGCAGTTC.

This clone was seen a handful of times. The gene names given are mouse names. The CDR3 end is not reached by the read, which stops 1 residue before it; the germline J gene fills it in. The chain is built from TRBV26 and TRBJ2-7, with D perhaps matching TRBD1 (5 bases). V lost 6 bases and J lost 3, with 9 bases in between. The CDR3 loop spans 12 amino acids. The germline gives CDR1 KGHPV, CDR2 FQNQEV (reference sequence). Incomplete CDR3 DNA: TGTGCCAGCAGGTTCGACAGCTATGAACAGTAC. This translates into CASRFDSYEQY. The whole CDR3 reads CASRFDSYEQYF.

As for this clone: The germline and genes are mouse ones. The DNA ends 1 residue before the CDR3 does, and the rest of the CDR3 is filled in from the germline J gene. The rearrangement links TRBV3 to TRBJ2-4; D remains unclear. CDR1 and CDR2 (germline): SNHLY, FYNGKV (reference sequence). The V and J ends lost 2 bases and 0 bases respectively, with 6 bases between them. The CDR3 runs 14 residues. The CDR3 is CASSLISSQNTLYF. The sequenced part of the CDR3 DNA is TGTGCCAGCAGCTTAATCTCTAGTCAAAACACCTTGTAC.

Details on this clone: Mouse gene names apply. From the germline J gene comes the end of the CDR3, since the read stops 1 residue before it. V and J are TRBV26 and TRBJ2-3; D may be TRBD1 (5 bases). The V gene's germline CDR1 is KGHPV and CDR2 FQNQEV (reference sequence). V gave up 0 bases and J gave up 1 base, with 5 bases separating them. CDR3 length equals 14 residues. The CDR3 sequence: CASSLSGGAETLYF. The sequenced CDR3 bases are TGTGCCAGCAGTCTGTCAGGGGGTGCAGAAACGCTGTAT.

Concerning this clone: Mouse gene names apply. The read terminates 1 residue before the CDR3 end, so the remaining end is supplied by the germline J gene. The chain couples TRBV23 to TRBJ2-5; TRBD2 reflects the table's D call only, with no check against the DNA. The CDR3 covers 15 residues. From germline, CDR1 is KGHTA and CDR2 FQNQQP. CDR3 sequence reads: CSSSLDWGGADTQYF. The sequenced part of the CDR3 DNA is TGCTCCAGCAGTCTCGACTGGGGGGGCGCGGACACCCAGTAC.

On this clone itself: Gene names denote mouse genes. The read stops 1 residue short of the end of the CDR3; the missing end is completed from the germline J gene. This sequence joins TRBV26 and TRBJ2-2; unclear D gene. The germline CDR1 and CDR2 sequences are KGHPV and FQNQEV (reference sequence). The CDR3 has 15 residues. V lost 0 bases and J 0 bases, leaving 5 bases between the germline ends. The CDR3 DNA, read in part, is TGTGCCAGCAGTCTGTCAGGGTCAAACACCGGGCAGCTCTAC. Protein product: CASSLSGSNTGQLY. In full, the CDR3 reads CASSLSGSNTGQLYF.

Comments on this clone: Genes here carry mouse names. The read gets to within 1 residue of the CDR3 end, and the germline J gene fills in the rest. The chain has TRBV26 and TRBJ2-7, with TRBD2 matching over 11 bases. CDR3 length: 14 amino acids. V was pared by 6 bases and J by 7 bases, with 8 bases of the junction left unmatched. The germline CDR1 and CDR2 sequences are KGHPV and FQNQEV (reference sequence). CDR3: CASSLDWGAGEQYF. CDR3 bases read: TGTGCCAGCAGCCTGGACTGGGGGGCGGGGGAACAGTAC.

A remark on this clone: Mouse names are used for the genes. The read terminates 1 residue ahead of where the CDR3 ends, so the germline J gene completes it. This rearrangement joins TRBV30 to TRBJ2-1; 11 positions agree with TRBD1. CDR1 and CDR2 (germline): SQVVS, ANEGSEA. J was trimmed by 3 bases and V by 6 bases; bases with no gene match: 4. This CDR3 contains 14 residues. CDR3 amino acids: CSSPGTGGYAEQFF. The sequenced CDR3 bases are TGTAGTTCGCCCGGGACAGGGGGCTATGCTGAGCAGTTC. Full variable domain (outside the CDR3, taken from reference TRBV30 and TRBJ2-1): SVLLYQKPNRDICQSGTSLKIQCVADSQVVSMFWYQQFQEQSLMLMATANEGSEATYESGFTKDKFPISRPNLTFSTLTVNNARPGDSSIYFCSSPGTGGYAEQFFGPGTRLTVL.

Notes on this clone: All gene names here are mouse names. The missing CDR3 end, 1 residue past where the read stops, is filled in from the germline J gene. The V call is TRBV26, the J call TRBJ2-5; TRBD1 aligns across 7 bases. In germline, CDR1 is KGHPV, CDR2 FQNQEV (reference sequence). The CDR3 consists of 13 residues. V trimming: 4 bases; J trimming: 3 bases; junction bases outside the gene matches: 1. The CDR3 spells CASSPRGQDTQYF. CDR3 DNA, as far as it was read: TGTGCCAGCAGTCCCAGGGGGCAAGACACCCAGTAC.

This clone was counted a few times. The germline and genes are mouse ones. Coverage ceases 1 residue before the CDR3 finishes, and the germline J gene fills in the end. V is TRBV16 and J is TRBJ1-5; D gene ambiguous. Germline loops: CDR1 SGHSA, CDR2 FRNQAP. CDR3 size: 12 residues. Trimming removed 8 bases at V and 0 bases at J, with 5 bases between. The DNA read from the CDR3 is TGTGCAAGCTCCAATAACAACCAGGCTCCGCTT. Translated: CASSNNNQAPL. The complete CDR3 sequence is CASSNNNQAPLF.

This clone was detected only a few times. Gene and germline names: mouse. The sequence runs out 1 residue before the end of the CDR3; the remainder is reconstructed from the germline J gene. The chain is built from TRBV3 and TRBJ2-7; TRBD1 agrees at 9 bases. The germline V gene has CDR1 SNHLY and CDR2 FYNGKV (reference sequence). Trimming took 5 bases from V and 8 from J; bases not matched to a gene: 10. The CDR3 loop spans 14 amino acids. The CDR3 protein is CASSPGQGRAKQYF. The covered CDR3 bases are TGTGCCAGCAGCCCTGGACAGGGGAGGGCTAAACAGTAC. Complete variable domain (other parts from reference TRBV3 and TRBJ2-7): GPKVLQIPSHQIIDMGQMVTLNCDPVSNHLYFYWYKQILGQQMEFLVNFYNGKVMEKSKLFKDQFSVERPDGSYFTLKIQPTALEDSAVYFCASSPGQGRAKQYFGPGTRLTVL.

Concerning this clone: Gene names and germline refer to mouse. The CDR3 sequence is CASSLLGWDSDYTF. CDR3 DNA (partial): TGTGCCAGCAGTCTTCTGGGCTGGGACTCCGACTACACC. This chain uses TRBV26 with TRBJ1-2; no clear D. The read terminates 1 residue before the CDR3 end, so the remaining end is supplied by the germline J gene. This CDR3 has 14 residues. Germline-derived CDR1 and CDR2 are KGHPV and FQNQEV (reference sequence). V lost 3 bases and J lost 3, with 11 bases in between.

In regard to this clone: Here the gene names and germline are mouse. The observed sequence ends 1 residue before the CDR3 terminus, with the missing tail filled in from the germline J gene. V is TRBV26 and J is TRBJ2-4; TRBD2 agrees at 8 bases. Germline V gives CDR1 KGHPV, CDR2 FQNQEV (reference sequence). V was clipped by 0 bases and J by 1 base; unmatched bases: 0. The CDR3 has 15 amino acids. CDR3 DNA, as far as it was read: TGTGCCAGCAGTCTGTCGACTGGGGGTCAAAACACCTTGTAC. It codes for CASSLSTGGQNTLY. The complete CDR3 sequence is CASSLSTGGQNTLYF.

Points on this clone: Gene names are the mouse ones. Read data end 1 residue before the CDR3 end; the end is taken from the germline J gene. This chain links TRBV26 with TRBJ2-7, with no clear D. The CDR3 is 14 residues long. Germline V lookup: CDR1 KGHPV, CDR2 FQNQEV (reference sequence). Trimming cost V 6 bases and J 2 bases, with 14 bases left between them. The CDR3 loop is CASSPTRQTYEQYF. Partial CDR3 DNA: TGTGCCAGCAGCCCTACTCGACAAACCTATGAACAGTAC.

With regard to this clone: The listed genes are named as in mouse. The CDR3 is cut off 1 residue early in the read; its end comes from the germline J gene. V and J are TRBV13-1 and TRBJ2-3; D unclear. Trimming shortened V by 3 bases and J by 0 bases, and 11 bases separated the two germline ends. Germline V gene lookup returns CDR1 NSHNY and CDR2 SYGAGN. The CDR3 covers 15 residues. CDR3 DNA, as far as it was read: TGTGCCAGCAGTGGAGGGTGGGCTAGTGCAGAAACGCTGTAT. It translates to CASSGGWASAETLY. The whole CDR3 protein is CASSGGWASAETLYF.

This clone was seen more than once but under ten times. Here the gene names and germline are mouse. The CDR3 end falls 1 residue outside the read, so it is completed with the germline J gene. The chain has TRBV12-1 and TRBJ2-5; 12 bases match TRBD2. V lost 2 bases, J lost 6 bases, and 5 bases stayed unmatched. CDR1 and CDR2 (germline): SGHSN, HYEKVE. The CDR3 spans 15 residues. Here the CDR3 reads CASSPDWGGADTQYF. The covered CDR3 bases are TGTGCCAGCTCTCCCGACTGGGGGGGCGCGGACACCCAGTAC.